This T cell receptor (beta chain) stems from a study of blood T cells in healthy people across ages. A sample-barcoded 5' primer and a J-beta primer mix were used in a second PCR of roughly 6 to 11 cycles. A template-switch adaptor with 12 random nucleotides tagged each cDNA molecule. Each CDR3 protein is one row after TCRdb ran MiXCR on the 5' RACE reads. The sample records about 830,000 distinct CDR3 sequences, roughly 60% being singletons. The receptor was derived from a man aged 30 to 39 in good health. The source material was blood.

The CDR3 loop is CASSLSSRTGHTGELFF. As DNA, the CDR3 is TGTGCCAGCAGTTTATCCTCGAGGACAGGGCACACCGGGGAGCTGTTTTTT. The V gene is TRBV12-3 or TRBV12-4, the J gene TRBJ2-2; 8 nucleotides line up with TRBD1. With 2 bases clipped from V and 3 bases from J, the junction kept 8 bases outside the gene matches. This CDR3 has 17 residues.